Presented here are 29 T cell receptor beta chains from one specimen sequenced in a study of OX40 agonist ivuxolimab in advanced cancers. The method was immunoSEQ multiplex PCR; TCRdb's version includes in-frame clones alone and lacks a portion of them. This table has around 94,000 clones, approximately 89% appearing once. Source: CD4+ or CD8+ T cells sorted from blood, taken in a trial of the OX40 agonist ivuxolimab. The receptor set was obtained from an adult with an advanced solid tumor such as melanoma, head and neck, liver or kidney cancer.

The genes are TRBV7-3 and TRBJ2-2, with D perhaps TRBD2 (7 bases). V lost 5 bases and J lost 2, with 18 bases in between. The CDR3 is made up of 17 amino acids. CDR1 SGHTA and CDR2 FQGTGA come from the germline V gene. CDR3: CASSPGGHTLNTGELFF. The DNA for the CDR3 is TGTGCCAGCAGCCCGGGGGGACATACCTTAAACACCGGGGAGCTGTTTTTT.

The chain carries TRBV29-1 and TRBJ2-7; 13 bases match TRBD2. Trimming at V came to 4 bases and at J to 0 bases, leaving 6 bases not matched to a gene. Germline assignment: CDR1 SQVTM and CDR2 ANQGSEA. The CDR3 spans 16 residues. The CDR3 is CSVGRTSGSVSYEQYF. CDR3 DNA sequence: TGCAGCGTTGGGAGGACTAGCGGGAGTGTCTCCTACGAGCAGTACTTC.

This sequence joins TRBV7-6 and TRBJ1-1, with D maybe TRBD1 (6 bases). This CDR3 comprises 14 residues. With 7 bases removed from V and 4 bases from J, the gap between germline ends came to 16 bases. Germline CDR1 reads SGHVS; CDR2 reads FNYEAQ. CDR3 in DNA: TGTGCCAGCACCAGGACAGAGCTTTCCACTGAAGCTTTCTTT. Amino acids: CASTRTELSTEAFF.

V usage is TRBV11-2 and J usage is TRBJ1-1, with 7 bases fitting TRBD1. Germline V gives CDR1 SGHAT, CDR2 FQNNGV. The length of the CDR3 is 14 residues. V lost 5 bases and J lost 0; bases outside the gene matches: 3. CDR3 region: CASSPGQVNTEAFF. In DNA, the CDR3 is TGTGCCAGCAGCCCCGGACAGGTGAACACTGAAGCTTTCTTT.

This chain connects TRBV7-8 to TRBJ2-1, with TRBD2 matching over 11 bases. With V trimmed by 5 bases and J by 5 bases, 14 bases remained unmatched. CDR1 SGHVS and CDR2 FQNEAQ come from the germline V gene. The CDR3 is 18 amino acids. CDR3 in DNA: TGTGCCAGCAGCCGTAGCGGGAGGGCCGCCCCACCCCACAATGAGCAGTTCTTC. Protein: CASSRSGRAAPPHNEQFF.

J is TRBJ1-1 and V is TRBV19, with 8 bases identical to TRBD1. This CDR3 region has 13 residues. Germline V gene sequence: CDR1 LNHDA, CDR2 SQIVND (reference sequence). Losses at the gene ends were 9 bases for V and 5 bases for J; bases not matched to a gene: 8. CDR3 nucleotides: TGTGCCAGCAGAGGACAGGGAATAACTGAAGCTTTCTTT. It yields the protein CASRGQGITEAFF.

The V call is TRBV5-6, the J call TRBJ2-7, with D maybe TRBD1 (5 bases). Germline V CDR1 and CDR2: SGHDT, YYEEEE. CDR3 length equals 15 residues. Trimming stripped 0 bases from V and 4 bases from J, with 14 bases between. The CDR3 region is CASSLGYVGLYEQYF. CDR3 DNA sequence: TGTGCCAGCAGCTTGGGGTATGTGGGGCTATACGAGCAGTACTTC.

V and J are TRBV30 and TRBJ2-7; 13 nucleotides agree with TRBD2. This CDR3 spans 17 amino acids. Germline loops: CDR1 GTSNPN, CDR2 SVGIG (reference sequence). Trimming removed 2 bases from V and 4 bases from J; junction bases left unmatched: 11. Written as DNA, the CDR3 is TGTGCCTGGAGTCGACCCCGGACTAGCGGGAGTAATTACGAGCAGTACTTC. Its translation: CAWSRPRTSGSNYEQYF.

The gene calls are TRBV11-3 and TRBJ2-1, with 8 bases identical to TRBD2. CDR3 length: 17 residues. Trimming took 1 base from V and 2 from J; bases not matched to a gene: 7. Germline loops: CDR1 SGHNT, CDR2 YENEEA. The CDR3 reads CASSLGASGLPYNEQFF. The CDR3 DNA reads as TGTGCCAGCAGCTTAGGGGCTAGCGGGCTTCCCTACAATGAGCAGTTCTTC.

This clone has a single count. This chain uses TRBV28 with TRBJ1-1; D is uncertain. This CDR3 contains 11 residues. Germline loops: CDR1 MDHEN, CDR2 SYDVKM. Trimming took 5 bases from V and 3 from J, leaving 4 bases between them. This CDR3 reads CASSKDTEAFF. CDR3 coding DNA: TGTGCCAGCAGTAAGGACACTGAAGCTTTCTTT.

The rearrangement joins TRBV29-1 to TRBJ1-2; TRBD1 is a possible D gene (6 bases). Germline V gene lookup returns CDR1 SQVTM and CDR2 ANQGSEA. V was trimmed by 3 bases and J by 4 bases, leaving 9 bases between them. The CDR3 is made up of 12 amino acids. DNA for the CDR3: TGCAGCGTTGACGGGACACCCTATGGCTACACCTTC. Translation: CSVDGTPYGYTF. Full variable domain (remainder filled in from reference TRBV29-1 and TRBJ1-2): SAVISQKPSRDICQRGTSLTIQCQVDSQVTMMFWYRQQPGQSLTLIATANQGSEATYESGFVIDKFPISRPNLTFSTLTVSNMSPEDSSIYLCSVDGTPYGYTFGSGTRLTVV.

J is TRBJ1-5 and V is TRBV28, with a tentative D call TRBD1 (5 bases). CDR1 and CDR2 from the germline V gene are MDHEN and SYDVKM. This CDR3 has 15 residues. The ends were cut back, 6 bases at V and 0 bases at J, with 12 bases in the middle. DNA for the CDR3: TGTGCCAGCAGCCCTGACAGTTATAGCAATCAGCCCCAGCATTTT. Its protein is CASSPDSYSNQPQHF. Full variable domain (rest looked up from reference TRBV28 and TRBJ1-5): DVKVTQSSRYLVKRTGEKVFLECVQDMDHENMFWYRQDPGLGLRLIYFSYDVKMKEKGDIPEGYSVSREKKERFSLILESASTNQTSMYLCASSPDSYSNQPQHFGDGTRLSIL.

The chain joins TRBV7-3 to TRBJ2-2; TRBD2 aligns across 11 bases. Germline lookup yields CDR1 SGHTA and CDR2 FQGTGA. The CDR3 sequence is 16 residues long. With V trimmed by 5 bases and J by 3 bases, 5 bases remained unmatched. In DNA form, the CDR3 reads TGTGCCAGCAGCCCCCGACTAGCGGGGTACACCGGGGAGCTGTTTTTT. Protein sequence: CASSPRLAGYTGELFF.

The chain couples TRBV4-3 to TRBJ2-2; 13 bases fit TRBD2. The CDR3 has 16 amino acids. Germline CDR1 reads LGHNA; CDR2 reads YSLEER. V was pared by 7 bases and J by 7 bases, with 9 bases of the junction left unmatched. As DNA, the CDR3 is TGCGCCAGCACTCAGACTAGCGGGAGGCATAACGGGGAGCTGTTTTTT. It translates to CASTQTSGRHNGELFF.

This chain links TRBV5-6 with TRBJ1-4, with 9 nucleotides matching TRBD1. CDR3 length: 15 amino acids. Germline V CDR1 and CDR2: SGHDT, YYEEEE. The ends lost 1 base at V and 4 bases at J; junction bases unmatched: 2. In DNA form, the CDR3 reads TGTGCCAGCAGCTTGACAGGGGGCGGTAATGAAAAACTGTTTTTT. It encodes CASSLTGGGNEKLFF.

This chain connects TRBV28 to TRBJ2-7; D ambiguous. The CDR3 runs 14 residues. The germline V gene has CDR1 MDHEN and CDR2 SYDVKM. The ends were cut back, 2 bases at V and 0 bases at J, with 8 bases in the middle. The CDR3, as DNA: TGTGCCAGCAGTTTACCCCTGACCTCCTACGAGCAGTACTTC. Translating it yields CASSLPLTSYEQYF.

This clone has just one count. The V and J genes are TRBV5-8 and TRBJ1-1, with D unclear. Trimming took off 0 bases at V and 2 bases at J, with 8 bases between the two ends. The V gene's germline CDR1 is SGHTS and CDR2 YDEGEE. The CDR3 runs 14 residues. The CDR3 loop is CASSLGHFNTEAFF. For the CDR3, the DNA is TGTGCCAGCAGCTTGGGACACTTTAACACTGAAGCTTTCTTT.

The chain has TRBV7-9 and TRBJ1-2; TRBD1 agrees at 8 bases. Losses at the gene ends were 5 bases for V and 5 bases for J; bases not matched to a gene: 13. The CDR3 has 16 residues. Germline CDR1 reads SEHNR; CDR2 reads FQNEAQ (reference sequence). The CDR3 protein is CASSAIRGQGGYGYTF. The CDR3 nucleotides are TGTGCCAGCAGCGCCATCAGGGGGCAAGGAGGTTATGGCTACACCTTC.

The sample holds one count of this clone. V and J are TRBV18 and TRBJ2-5; no firm D call. This CDR3 comprises 13 residues. V gave up 2 bases and J gave up 2 bases, with 6 bases separating them. CDR1 is KGHSH, CDR2 LQKENI, per germline. The CDR3 region has the DNA TGTGCCAGCTCACCAGCCAGTCAAGAGACCCAGTACTTC. Its translation is CASSPASQETQYF.

The chain combines TRBV5-4 with TRBJ2-2; TRBD2 is a possible D gene (6 bases). Trimming pared 2 bases from V and 4 bases from J, leaving 12 bases between. The CDR3 consists of 15 residues. CDR1 is SGHNT and CDR2 is YYREEE in the germline V gene (reference sequence). The CDR3 loop reads CASSFLASGTGELFF. For the CDR3, the DNA is TGTGCCAGCAGCTTTCTAGCGAGTGGCACCGGGGAGCTGTTTTTT. The whole variable domain, filled in from reference TRBV5-4 and TRBJ2-2, reads ETGVTQSPTHLIKTRGQQVTLRCSSQSGHNTVSWYQQALGQGPQFIFQYYREEENGRGNFPPRFSGLQFPNYSSELNVNALELDDSALYLCASSFLASGTGELFFGEGSRLTVL.

This chain connects TRBV5-1 to TRBJ1-6; no clear D gene. CDR1 is SGHRS, CDR2 YFSETQ, per germline. This CDR3 has 19 amino acids. V was trimmed by 0 bases and J by 10 bases, leaving 26 bases between them. DNA of the CDR3: TGCGCCAGCAGCTTGGGGGTTGAGGGCTGGTCGGATTTGGGCTCACCCCTCCACTTT. Its translation: CASSLGVEGWSDLGSPLHF.

The rearrangement links TRBV19 to TRBJ1-5, with a tentative D call TRBD1 (6 bases). The CDR3 totals 13 residues. Between the trimmed V and J ends, which lost 6 bases and 4 bases, there was a span of 10 bases. The germline gives CDR1 LNHDA, CDR2 SQIVND (reference sequence). The CDR3 sequence: CASSLDRNQPQHF. The CDR3, as DNA: TGTGCCAGTAGCCTCGACAGGAATCAGCCCCAGCATTTT.

The rearrangement links TRBV7-8 to TRBJ1-1; 7 bases fit TRBD1. There are 15 residues in the CDR3. CDR1 is SGHVS, CDR2 FQNEAQ, per germline. J lost 5 bases, V lost 2 bases, and 8 bases had no gene match. CDR3 in amino acids: CASSLRYRGRTEAFF. CDR3 nucleotides: TGTGCCAGCAGCTTAAGATACAGGGGAAGGACTGAAGCTTTCTTT. Complete variable domain (other parts from reference TRBV7-8 and TRBJ1-1): GAGVSQSPRYKVAKRGQDVALRCDPISGHVSLFWYQQALGQGPEFLTYFQNEAQLDKSGLPSDRFFAERPEGSVSTLKIQRTQQEDSAVYLCASSLRYRGRTEAFFGQGTRLTVV.

This chain joins TRBV30 and TRBJ2-2; 7 bases match TRBD1. This CDR3 has 12 residues. Germline V lookup: CDR1 GTSNPN, CDR2 SVGIG (reference sequence). After removal of 5 bases from V and 6 bases from J, the junction contained 3 bases not matched to a gene. CDR3 coding DNA: TGTGCCTGGGCACAGGGGCCCGGGGAGCTGTTTTTT. Its protein is CAWAQGPGELFF.

This clone was seen only once. The V gene is TRBV5-1, the J gene TRBJ2-7; 9 nucleotides agree with TRBD2. Losses at the gene ends were 2 bases for V and 2 bases for J; bases not matched to a gene: 5. Germline CDR1 SGHRS, CDR2 YFSETQ. The CDR3 sequence is 15 residues long. CDR3 DNA sequence: TGCGCCAGCAGCTTCGCTCTAGCGGGACCCTACGAGCAGTACTTC. This translates into CASSFALAGPYEQYF.

V and J are TRBV11-2 and TRBJ2-5; tentatively, D is TRBD2 (6 bases). The CDR3 loop spans 18 amino acids. V was clipped by 6 bases and J by 7 bases, with 30 bases between them. CDR1 SGHAT and CDR2 FQNNGV come from the germline V gene. The CDR3 region has the DNA TGTGCCAGCAGTCCCCTCCGGCGGCCCATCGGGAGTAAGGGGACCCAGTACTTC. Its protein product is CASSPLRRPIGSKGTQYF.

This chain uses TRBV7-2 with TRBJ2-7; 9 bases are a match to TRBD1. Germline CDR1 reads SGHTA; CDR2 reads FQGNSA. Trimming cost V 5 bases and J 1 base; bases outside gene matches: 9. The CDR3 loop spans 16 amino acids. CDR3 in amino acids: CASSQGYGTGSYEQYF. In nucleotides, the CDR3 is TGTGCCAGCAGCCAGGGATACGGGACAGGGTCCTACGAGCAGTACTTC.

The rearrangement links TRBV19 to TRBJ2-2; TRBD1 is a possible D gene (5 bases). The germline V gene has CDR1 LNHDA and CDR2 SQIVND (reference sequence). V dropped 3 bases and J dropped 7 bases, with 15 bases sitting between them. The CDR3 covers 15 residues. CDR3 region: CASSIEGAPGGELFF. The CDR3 nucleotides are TGTGCCAGTAGTATCGAAGGGGCGCCGGGCGGGGAGCTGTTTTTT.

The chain has TRBV4-3 and TRBJ2-6, with D possibly called TRBD1 or TRBD2 (6 bases each). V was trimmed by 0 bases and J by 4 bases, leaving 10 bases between them. This CDR3 is built from 16 residues. Germline CDR1 LGHNA, CDR2 YSLEER. CDR3 region: CASSQDSGAGANVLTF. DNA of the CDR3: TGCGCCAGCAGCCAAGATTCGGGGGCAGGGGCCAACGTCCTGACTTTC.